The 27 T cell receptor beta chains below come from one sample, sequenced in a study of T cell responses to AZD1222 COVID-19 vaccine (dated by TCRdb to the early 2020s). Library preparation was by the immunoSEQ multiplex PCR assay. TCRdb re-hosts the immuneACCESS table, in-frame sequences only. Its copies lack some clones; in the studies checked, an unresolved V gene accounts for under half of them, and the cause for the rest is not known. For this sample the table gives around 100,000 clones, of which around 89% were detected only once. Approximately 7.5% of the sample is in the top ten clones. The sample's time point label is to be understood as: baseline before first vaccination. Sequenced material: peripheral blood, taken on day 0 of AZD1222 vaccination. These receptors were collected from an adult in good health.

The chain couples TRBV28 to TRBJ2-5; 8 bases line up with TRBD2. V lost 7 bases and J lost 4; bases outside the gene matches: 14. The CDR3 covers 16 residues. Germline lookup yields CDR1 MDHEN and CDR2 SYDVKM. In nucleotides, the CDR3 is TGTGCCAGCACCATTACGCCCGGGAGGGGTGGAGAGACCCAGTACTTC. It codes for CASTITPGRGGETQYF.

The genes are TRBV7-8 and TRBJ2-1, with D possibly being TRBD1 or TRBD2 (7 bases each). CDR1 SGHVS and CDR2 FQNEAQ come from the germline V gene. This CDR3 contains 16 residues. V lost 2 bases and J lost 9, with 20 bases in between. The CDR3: CASSLWGGKGAIEQFF. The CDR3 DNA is TGTGCCAGCAGCTTATGGGGAGGGAAGGGGGCTATTGAGCAGTTCTTC.

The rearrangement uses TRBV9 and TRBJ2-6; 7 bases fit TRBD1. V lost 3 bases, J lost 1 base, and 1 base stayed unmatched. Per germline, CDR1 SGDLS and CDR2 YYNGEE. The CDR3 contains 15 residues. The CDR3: CASSATGSGANVLTF. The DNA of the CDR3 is TGTGCCAGCAGCGCGACAGGGTCTGGGGCCAACGTCCTGACTTTC.

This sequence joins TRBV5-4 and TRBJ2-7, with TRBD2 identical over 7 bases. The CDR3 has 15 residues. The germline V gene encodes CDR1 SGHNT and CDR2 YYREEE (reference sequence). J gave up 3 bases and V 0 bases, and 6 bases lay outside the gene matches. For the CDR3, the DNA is TGTGCCAGCAGCTTGGCGGGAGCGGGACTCTACGAGCAGTACTTC. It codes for CASSLAGAGLYEQYF.

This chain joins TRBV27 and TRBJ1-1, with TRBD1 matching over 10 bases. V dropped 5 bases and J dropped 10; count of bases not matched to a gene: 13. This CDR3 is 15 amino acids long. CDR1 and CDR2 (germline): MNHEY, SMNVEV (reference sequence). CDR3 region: CASSKRDRGRQRAFF. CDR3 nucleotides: TGTGCCAGCAGTAAACGGGACAGGGGACGCCAAAGAGCTTTCTTT.

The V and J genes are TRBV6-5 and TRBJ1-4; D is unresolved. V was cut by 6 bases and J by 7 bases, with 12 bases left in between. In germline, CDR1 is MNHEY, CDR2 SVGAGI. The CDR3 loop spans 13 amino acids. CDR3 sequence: CASSTRTGEKLFF. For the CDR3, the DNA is TGTGCCAGCAGCACACGGACGGGTGAAAAACTGTTTTTT.

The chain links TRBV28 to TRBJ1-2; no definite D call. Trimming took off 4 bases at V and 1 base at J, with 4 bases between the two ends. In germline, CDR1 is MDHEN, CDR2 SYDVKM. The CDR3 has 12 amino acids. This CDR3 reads CASSWINYGYTF. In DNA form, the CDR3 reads TGTGCCAGCAGTTGGATTAACTATGGCTACACCTTC.

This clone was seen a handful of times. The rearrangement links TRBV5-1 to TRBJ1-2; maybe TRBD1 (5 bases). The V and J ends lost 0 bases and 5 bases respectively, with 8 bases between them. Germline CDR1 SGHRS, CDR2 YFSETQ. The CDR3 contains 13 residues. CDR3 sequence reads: CASSLEGSYGYTF. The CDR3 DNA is TGCGCCAGCAGCTTGGAGGGGTCTTATGGCTACACCTTC.

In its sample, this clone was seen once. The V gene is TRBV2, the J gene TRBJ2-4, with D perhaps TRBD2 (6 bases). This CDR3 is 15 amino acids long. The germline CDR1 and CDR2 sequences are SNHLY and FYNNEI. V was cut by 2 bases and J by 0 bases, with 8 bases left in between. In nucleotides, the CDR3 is TGTGCCAGCAGTGAATGGGGACTAGCCAAAAACATTCAGTACTTC. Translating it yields CASSEWGLAKNIQYF.

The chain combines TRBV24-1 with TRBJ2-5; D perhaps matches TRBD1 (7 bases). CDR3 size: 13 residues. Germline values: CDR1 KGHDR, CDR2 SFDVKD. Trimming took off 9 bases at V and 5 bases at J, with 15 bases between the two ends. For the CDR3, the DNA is TGTGCCACCGGGGGGACAGTCTTGGAGACCCAGTACTTC. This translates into CATGGTVLETQYF.

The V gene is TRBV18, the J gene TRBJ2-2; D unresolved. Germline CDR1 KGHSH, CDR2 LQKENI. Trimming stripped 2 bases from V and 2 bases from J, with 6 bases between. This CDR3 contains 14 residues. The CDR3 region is CASSPASNTGELFF. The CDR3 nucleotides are TGTGCCAGCTCACCAGCCAGTAACACCGGGGAGCTGTTTTTT.

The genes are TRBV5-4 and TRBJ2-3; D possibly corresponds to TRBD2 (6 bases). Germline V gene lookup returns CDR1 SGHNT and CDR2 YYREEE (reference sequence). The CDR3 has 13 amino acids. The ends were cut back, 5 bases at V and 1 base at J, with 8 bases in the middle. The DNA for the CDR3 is TGTGCCAGCAGGCCTAGCGGCACAGATACGCAGTATTTT. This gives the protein CASRPSGTDTQYF.

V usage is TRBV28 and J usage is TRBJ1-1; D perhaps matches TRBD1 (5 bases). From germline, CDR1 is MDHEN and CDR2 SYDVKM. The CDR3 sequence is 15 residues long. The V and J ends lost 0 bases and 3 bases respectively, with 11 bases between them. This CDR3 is CASSLWGTQDTEAFF. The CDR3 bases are TGTGCCAGCAGTTTATGGGGGACGCAGGACACTGAAGCTTTCTTT.

The CDR3 DNA reads TGTGCCAGCAGTTTTTCAAGCGGGCCTACCTACGAGCAGTACTTC. Translated: CASSFSSGPTYEQYF. The V and J genes are TRBV28 and TRBJ2-7, with D possibly being TRBD2 (6 bases). V lost 3 bases and J lost 2, with 14 bases in between. The CDR3 is 15 amino acids. Germline values: CDR1 MDHEN, CDR2 SYDVKM.

The CDR3 DNA reads as TGTGCCAGTAGTATTTCGAATAGGGTTTATCAGCCCCAGCATTTT. Protein sequence: CASSISNRVYQPQHF. V usage is TRBV19 and J usage is TRBJ1-5, with D unresolved. This CDR3 has 15 amino acids. Germline assignment: CDR1 LNHDA and CDR2 SQIVND (reference sequence). The V end lost 3 bases, the J end lost 5 bases, and 14 bases lay between the germline ends.

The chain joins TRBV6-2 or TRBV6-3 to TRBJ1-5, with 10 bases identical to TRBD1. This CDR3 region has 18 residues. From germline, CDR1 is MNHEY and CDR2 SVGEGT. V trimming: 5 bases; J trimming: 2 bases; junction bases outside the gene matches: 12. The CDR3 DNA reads TGTGCCAGCAGTAAGCCGGGACAGGGGATGTGGGGCAATCAGCCCCAGCATTTT. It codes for CASSKPGQGMWGNQPQHF.

CDR3 amino acids: CASRKGQGAYEQYF. In nucleotides, the CDR3 is TGTGCCAGCAGGAAGGGGCAGGGGGCGTACGAGCAGTACTTC. V gene TRBV6-5 combines with J gene TRBJ2-7; TRBD1 agrees at 8 bases. In germline, CDR1 is MNHEY, CDR2 SVGAGI. The junction had 8 bases not matched to a gene; V was cut back by 6 bases and J by 4 bases. The CDR3 is 14 residues long.

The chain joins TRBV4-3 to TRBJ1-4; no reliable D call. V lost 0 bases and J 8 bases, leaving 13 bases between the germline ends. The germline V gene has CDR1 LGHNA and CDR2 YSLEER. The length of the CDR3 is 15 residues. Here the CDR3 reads CASSQDPGRGEKLFF. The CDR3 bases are TGCGCCAGCAGCCAAGATCCCGGTAGAGGGGAAAAACTGTTTTTT.

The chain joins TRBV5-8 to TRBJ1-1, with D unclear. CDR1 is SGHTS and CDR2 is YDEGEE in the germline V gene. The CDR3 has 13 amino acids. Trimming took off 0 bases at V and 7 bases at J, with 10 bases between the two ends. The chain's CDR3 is CASSLAGGGEAFF. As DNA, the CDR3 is TGTGCCAGCAGCTTGGCCGGAGGAGGTGAAGCTTTCTTT. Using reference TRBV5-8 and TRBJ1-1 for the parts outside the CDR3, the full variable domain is EAGVTQSPTHLIKTRGQQATLRCSPISGHTSVYWYQQALGLGLQFLLWYDEGEERNRGNFPPRFSGRQFPNYSSELNVNALELEDSALYLCASSLAGGGEAFFGQGTRLTVV.

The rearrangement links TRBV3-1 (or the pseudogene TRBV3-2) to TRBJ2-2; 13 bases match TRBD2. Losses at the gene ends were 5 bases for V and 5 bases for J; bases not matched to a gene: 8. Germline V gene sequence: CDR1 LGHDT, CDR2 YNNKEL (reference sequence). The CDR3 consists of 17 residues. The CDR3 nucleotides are TGTGCCAGCAGCAAGGGACTAGCGGGATCGGGGACCGGGGAGCTGTTTTTT. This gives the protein CASSKGLAGSGTGELFF.

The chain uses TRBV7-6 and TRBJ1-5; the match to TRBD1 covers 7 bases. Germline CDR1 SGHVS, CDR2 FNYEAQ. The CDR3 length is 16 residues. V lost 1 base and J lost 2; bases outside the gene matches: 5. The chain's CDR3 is CASSLEGGVGNQPQHF. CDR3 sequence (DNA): TGTGCCAGCAGCTTAGAAGGGGGCGTAGGCAATCAGCCCCAGCATTTT.

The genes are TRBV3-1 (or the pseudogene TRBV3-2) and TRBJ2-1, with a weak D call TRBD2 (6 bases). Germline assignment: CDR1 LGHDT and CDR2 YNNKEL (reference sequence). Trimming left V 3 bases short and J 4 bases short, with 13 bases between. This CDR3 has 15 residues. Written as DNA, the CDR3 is TGTGCCAGCAGCCAGGCTATTGCGGGGTACAATGAGCAGTTCTTC. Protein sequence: CASSQAIAGYNEQFF.

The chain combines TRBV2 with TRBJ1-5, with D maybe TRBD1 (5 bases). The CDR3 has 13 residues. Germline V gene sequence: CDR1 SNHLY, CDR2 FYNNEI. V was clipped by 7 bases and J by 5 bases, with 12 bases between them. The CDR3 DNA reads TGTGCCAGCACGGAATTAGGGGATCAGCCCCAGCATTTT. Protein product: CASTELGDQPQHF.

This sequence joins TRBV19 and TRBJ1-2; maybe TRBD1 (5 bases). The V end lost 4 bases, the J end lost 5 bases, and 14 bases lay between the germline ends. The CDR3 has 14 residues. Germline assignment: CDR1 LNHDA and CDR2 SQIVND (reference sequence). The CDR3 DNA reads TGTGCCAGTAGTAGTCCCGGGACGGATTATGGCTACACCTTC. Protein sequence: CASSSPGTDYGYTF. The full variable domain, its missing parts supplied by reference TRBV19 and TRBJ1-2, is DGGITQSPKYLFRKEGQNVTLSCEQNLNHDAMYWYRQDPGQGLRLIYYSQIVNDFQKGDIAEGYSVSREKKESFPLTVTSAQKNPTAFYLCASSSPGTDYGYTFGSGTRLTVV.

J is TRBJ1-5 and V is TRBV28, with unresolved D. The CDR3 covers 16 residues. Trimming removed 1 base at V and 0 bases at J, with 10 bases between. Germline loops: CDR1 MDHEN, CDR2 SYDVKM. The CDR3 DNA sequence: TGTGCCAGCAGTTTATCGCCGGGAAATAGCAATCAGCCCCAGCATTTT. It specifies CASSLSPGNSNQPQHF.

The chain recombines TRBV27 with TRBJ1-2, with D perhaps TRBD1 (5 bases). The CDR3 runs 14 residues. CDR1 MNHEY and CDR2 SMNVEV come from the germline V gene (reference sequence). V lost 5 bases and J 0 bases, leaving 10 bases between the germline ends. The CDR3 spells CASSRGPSNYGYTF. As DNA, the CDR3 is TGTGCCAGCAGTAGGGGCCCGTCTAACTATGGCTACACCTTC.

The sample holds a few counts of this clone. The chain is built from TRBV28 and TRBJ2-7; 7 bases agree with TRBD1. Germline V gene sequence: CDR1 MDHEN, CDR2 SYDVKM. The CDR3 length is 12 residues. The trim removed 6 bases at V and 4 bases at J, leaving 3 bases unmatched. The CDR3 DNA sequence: TGTGCCAGCAGCGAACAGGGGTACGAGCAGTACTTC. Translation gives CASSEQGYEQYF.